This passage covers 20 T cell receptor beta chains from one sample sequenced in a study of OX40 agonist ivuxolimab in advanced cancers. Method: immunoSEQ multiplex PCR; TCRdb's copy keeps in-frame clones and lacks some. The sample yields tens of thousands of clones, around 92% seen once. The specimen comprised CD4+ or CD8+ T cells sorted from blood, sampled in a trial of the OX40 agonist ivuxolimab. These receptors all come from an adult with an advanced solid tumor such as melanoma, head and neck, liver or kidney cancer.

The CDR3 region is CASSLGISSYNEQFF. CDR3 nucleotide sequence: TGTGCCAGCAGCCTAGGGATTAGCTCCTACAATGAGCAGTTCTTC. The V call is TRBV7-3, the J call TRBJ2-1; D gene uncertain. The V gene's germline CDR1 is SGHTA and CDR2 FQGTGA. The ends were cut back, 5 bases at V and 0 bases at J, with 11 bases in the middle. This CDR3 region has 15 residues.

The genes are TRBV28 and TRBJ2-1, with 8 bases fitting TRBD2. The germline V gene has CDR1 MDHEN and CDR2 SYDVKM. The CDR3 has 15 residues. V shed 6 bases, J shed 11 bases, and the junction held 15 bases outside the gene matches. The CDR3 sequence: CASSSPVLAAIQQFF. DNA for the CDR3: TGTGCCAGCAGCTCCCCAGTACTAGCGGCGATCCAGCAGTTCTTC.

The chain couples TRBV6-5 to TRBJ2-1, with 8 positions matching TRBD1. With 2 bases clipped from V and 2 bases from J, the junction kept 2 bases outside the gene matches. CDR1 is MNHEY, CDR2 SVGAGI, per germline. This CDR3 region has 15 residues. The CDR3 DNA sequence: TGTGCCAGCAGTTACGACAGGGGAGCCTACAATGAGCAGTTCTTC. This encodes CASSYDRGAYNEQFF.

The rearrangement links TRBV27 to TRBJ1-1, with 10 bases aligning to TRBD1. Germline CDR1 MNHEY, CDR2 SMNVEV (reference sequence). The CDR3 totals 15 residues. The junction had 5 bases not matched to a gene; V was cut back by 3 bases and J by 4 bases. The CDR3 reads CASSLTGGASTEAFF. CDR3 coding DNA: TGTGCCAGCAGTTTGACAGGGGGCGCGAGCACTGAAGCTTTCTTT.

This clone was counted between two and nine times. This chain links TRBV5-5 with TRBJ2-1, with TRBD2 matching over 9 bases. V lost 3 bases and J lost 7; bases outside the gene matches: 8. The CDR3 is 15 residues long. CDR1 and CDR2 from the germline V gene are SGHKS and YYEKEE (reference sequence). In nucleotides, the CDR3 is TGTGCCAGCAGCTGGAGCGGGGGGACTGGGAATGAGCAGTTCTTC. Protein product: CASSWSGGTGNEQFF.

The genes are TRBV5-1 and TRBJ2-7, with unresolved D. Per the germline V gene, CDR1 is SGHRS and CDR2 is YFSETQ. The CDR3 is made up of 16 amino acids. V was trimmed by 0 bases and J by 2 bases, leaving 15 bases between them. The CDR3 is CASSLDSPKGPYEQYF. The CDR3 region has the DNA TGCGCCAGCAGCTTGGATAGTCCCAAAGGGCCCTACGAGCAGTACTTC. Together with reference TRBV5-1 and TRBJ2-7, the CDR3 gives the full variable domain: KAGVTQTPRYLIKTRGQQVTLSCSPISGHRSVSWYQQTPGQGLQFLFEYFSETQRNKGNFPGRFSGRQFSNSRSEMNVSTLELGDSALYLCASSLDSPKGPYEQYFGPGTRLTVT.

The CDR3 region is CASRDGRPIGSQHF. The CDR3 DNA reads TGTGCCAGTAGGGACGGTAGACCGATTGGGTCCCAGCATTTT. V is TRBV6-5 and J is TRBJ1-5, with D perhaps matching TRBD1 (5 bases). Per germline, CDR1 MNHEY and CDR2 SVGAGI. V dropped 9 bases and J dropped 11 bases, with 23 bases sitting between them. The CDR3 sequence is 14 residues long.

This sequence joins TRBV9 and TRBJ1-4; D is perhaps TRBD1 (5 bases). This CDR3 comprises 18 residues. V was cut by 3 bases and J by 12 bases, with 30 bases left in between. The germline gives CDR1 SGDLS, CDR2 YYNGEE. The CDR3 DNA sequence: TGTGCCAGCAGCGGGGGGACCTCGACCGTCGGGCCCCGGATAGAACTGTTTTTT. Encoded protein: CASSGGTSTVGPRIELFF.

The genes are TRBV6-5 and TRBJ2-7, with D perhaps being TRBD1 or TRBD2 (7 bases each). CDR3 length: 15 amino acids. Germline V gives CDR1 MNHEY, CDR2 SVGAGI. The ends were cut back, 5 bases at V and 6 bases at J, with 20 bases in the middle. CDR3 sequence: CASSPWEGASAEQYF. Written as DNA, the CDR3 is TGTGCCAGCAGTCCTTGGGAGGGGGCAAGTGCCGAGCAGTACTTC.

The chain couples TRBV6-6 to TRBJ1-5, with unresolved D. Trimming removed 9 bases at V and 10 bases at J, with 13 bases between. The CDR3 runs 11 residues. Germline V gene data show CDR1 as MNHNY and CDR2 as SVGAGI (reference sequence). The CDR3 loop is CASTLMGPQHF. The CDR3 DNA follows: TGTGCCAGTACCCTTATGGGACCCCAGCATTTT.

The chain combines TRBV4-1 with TRBJ2-1; no clear D. Germline loops: CDR1 MGHRA, CDR2 YSYEKL. V was pared by 2 bases and J by 3 bases, with 11 bases between. CDR3 size: 15 residues. CDR3 nucleotides: TGCGCCAGCAGCCAATCCGGATCTGGCTACAATGAGCAGTTCTTC. It translates to CASSQSGSGYNEQFF.

The chain couples TRBV27 to TRBJ1-3; TRBD1 might be the D (5 bases). Germline values: CDR1 MNHEY, CDR2 SMNVEV (reference sequence). The CDR3 is made up of 14 amino acids. V lost 6 bases and J 4 bases, leaving 13 bases between the germline ends. The CDR3, as DNA: TGTGCCAGCAGCCCCGGGGGTTCAGGAAACACCATATATTTT. It specifies CASSPGGSGNTIYF.

The chain joins TRBV4-3 to TRBJ2-7; a weak D match, TRBD2 (5 bases). The V end was cut by 4 bases, the J end by 0 bases, with 16 bases between. Germline CDR1 LGHNA, CDR2 YSLEER. The CDR3 loop spans 16 amino acids. The DNA of the CDR3 is TGCGCCAGCAGCCCAGAGGCGGGTTTTAGCTCCTACGAGCAGTACTTC. Its translation: CASSPEAGFSSYEQYF.

The V and J genes are TRBV9 and TRBJ2-7; D ambiguous. The germline V gene has CDR1 SGDLS and CDR2 YYNGEE. Trimming cost V 4 bases and J 4 bases, with 12 bases left between them. The length of the CDR3 is 13 residues. CDR3 amino acids: CASSQESVYEQYF. The DNA of the CDR3 is TGTGCCAGCAGCCAAGAAAGTGTGTACGAGCAGTACTTC.

J is TRBJ2-3 and V is TRBV4-3, with D perhaps given as TRBD1 or TRBD2 (6 bases each). Germline V gene data show CDR1 as LGHNA and CDR2 as YSLEER. This CDR3 is 19 amino acids long. The V and J ends lost 2 bases and 1 base respectively, with 22 bases between them. The CDR3 region has the DNA TGCGCCAGCAGCCAATTTCAAGCTGGCGCGGAGGGGGGCACAGATACGCAGTATTTT. Its translation: CASSQFQAGAEGGTDTQYF.

This chain joins TRBV6-1 and TRBJ2-7; 7 bases are a match to TRBD1. There are 15 residues in the CDR3. Trimming took 6 bases from V and 0 from J; bases not matched to a gene: 8. Looked up from germline, CDR1 is MNHNS and CDR2 is SASEGT. The CDR3 region is CASRHDRVSSYEQYF. CDR3 DNA sequence: TGTGCCAGCAGACACGACAGGGTCAGCTCCTACGAGCAGTACTTC.

The chain combines TRBV7-6 with TRBJ1-2, with 9 nucleotides matching TRBD1. The CDR3 is 17 amino acids. Trimming cost V 1 base and J 4 bases; bases outside gene matches: 10. Germline values: CDR1 SGHVS, CDR2 FNYEAQ. CDR3 bases: TGTGCCAGCAGCTTAGTCCCCCAACCGGGACAGGGCTATGGCTACACCTTC. Residues: CASSLVPQPGQGYGYTF.

CDR3 nucleotide sequence: TGTGCCAGCAGCTTCTTGGGCGGAGATAGCACAGATACGCAGTATTTT. Translated: CASSFLGGDSTDTQYF. This chain connects TRBV5-6 to TRBJ2-3; D remains unclear. Germline CDR1 reads SGHDT; CDR2 reads YYEEEE. V was pared by 2 bases and J by 0 bases, with 13 bases between. This CDR3 region has 16 residues.

With respect to this clone: Mismatch with germline at one junction end may stem from a read error. Other DNA sequences in the same sample also yield this CDR3. This chain links TRBV7-9 with TRBJ2-7, with 8 bases identical to TRBD2. The CDR3 runs to 15 residues. Germline loops: CDR1 SEHNR, CDR2 FQNEAQ (reference sequence). CDR3 protein: CASSVEGGGSYEQYF. CDR3 coding DNA: TGTGCCAGCAGCGTCGAGGGCGGGGGGTCCTACGAGCAATACTTC.

The chain uses TRBV13 and TRBJ2-3, with D unclear. Germline V gene data show CDR1 as PRHDT and CDR2 as FYEKMQ (reference sequence). The CDR3 is made up of 15 amino acids. Trimming pared 3 bases from V and 4 bases from J, leaving 14 bases between. CDR3 sequence: CASSLVNGVADTQYF. The CDR3 DNA reads as TGTGCCAGCAGCTTGGTGAATGGGGTCGCAGATACGCAGTATTTT.